Listed here are 26 T cell receptor beta chains from one sample, sequenced in a study of Graves' ophthalmopathy and Graves' hyperthyroidism. RNA transcripts served as template for amplifying TCR beta CDR3 sequences. Investigators did first-round RT-PCR with HTBI primers, then second-round multiplex PCR. TCRdb ran MiXCR on the multiplex PCR reads and lists one entry per CDR3 protein. This sample has hundreds of thousands of distinct CDR3 sequences, with 20% to 25% found just once. The source material was peripheral blood. These TCRs come from a woman younger than 30 with stable Graves' hyperthyroidism.

Ten or more counts support this clonotype. This chain joins TRBV12-3 or TRBV12-4 and TRBJ1-1; D is uncertain. The V gene lost 5 bases and the J gene lost 6 bases, with 13 bases spanning the gap. The CDR3 contains 13 residues. CDR3 sequence reads: CASSVEAGAEAFF. As DNA, the CDR3 is TGTGCCAGCAGTGTAGAAGCGGGAGCTGAAGCTTTCTTT.

This clonotype was observed at least ten times. The chain is built from TRBV10-3 and TRBJ1-2; D perhaps matches TRBD1 (5 bases). CDR3 length: 15 amino acids. Germline loops: CDR1 ENHRY, CDR2 SYGVKD. The V gene lost 7 bases and the J gene lost 4 bases, with 19 bases spanning the gap. In DNA form, the CDR3 reads TGTGCCATCACCGACCCCGGGACGGTGAGCTATGGCTACACCTTC. It encodes CAITDPGTVSYGYTF.

This clonotype showed up many times. This sequence joins TRBV24-1 and TRBJ2-2; TRBD2 agrees at 8 bases. The CDR3 extends over 17 amino acids. Germline V gene data show CDR1 as KGHDR and CDR2 as SFDVKD. The ends lost 1 base at V and 5 bases at J; junction bases unmatched: 8. The CDR3 loop is CATSDFSSGSFTGELFF. The CDR3, as DNA: TGTGCCACCAGTGATTTTTCCAGCGGGAGTTTTACCGGGGAGCTGTTTTTT.

This clonotype was counted ten times or more. V gene TRBV9 combines with J gene TRBJ1-6; D not resolved. There are 16 residues in the CDR3. V was pared by 0 bases and J by 4 bases, with 11 bases between. Germline loops: CDR1 SGDLS, CDR2 YYNGEE. Here the CDR3 DNA reads TGTGCCAGCAGCGTAGGCAGCGAAGCTTATAATTCACCCCTCCACTTT. Encoded protein: CASSVGSEAYNSPLHF.

This clonotype was counted between two and nine times. The chain employs TRBV5-1 and TRBJ2-7; D is uncertain. CDR3 length: 14 amino acids. Trimming removed 2 bases from V and 2 bases from J, with 11 bases in between. Germline assignment: CDR1 SGHRS and CDR2 YFSETQ. The CDR3 coding sequence is TGCGCCAGCAGCTTTTTGGCTGACACCTACGAGCAGTACTTC. Translation: CASSFLADTYEQYF.

At least ten counts were recorded for this clonotype. The gene calls are TRBV12-3 or TRBV12-4 and TRBJ2-2, with D possibly TRBD2 on 5 matching bases. CDR3 length: 17 amino acids. The V gene lost 7 bases and the J gene lost 0 bases, with 18 bases spanning the gap. Here the CDR3 DNA reads TGTGCCAGCACCCCGAGGAGGCCTTACTCGAACACCGGGGAGCTGTTTTTT. It encodes CASTPRRPYSNTGELFF.

This clonotype has a count of ten or more. The V and J genes are TRBV20-1 and TRBJ2-3; D tentatively reads TRBD1 or TRBD2 (5 bases each). This CDR3 is 16 amino acids long. The germline gives CDR1 DFQATT, CDR2 SNEGSKA (reference sequence). Trimming removed 4 bases at V and 1 base at J, with 18 bases between. CDR3 loop: CSATPPGAVGTDTQYF. In DNA, the CDR3 is TGCAGTGCTACCCCTCCCGGGGCGGTGGGCACAGATACGCAGTATTTT.

The CDR3 loop reads CASSFRYQTSGGETQYF. The CDR3 nucleotides read TGTGCCAGCAGCTTCCGGTATCAGACTAGCGGGGGAGAGACCCAGTACTTC. The chain has TRBV11-1 and TRBJ2-5; 12 bases fit TRBD2. This CDR3 region has 17 residues. Germline V gene sequence: CDR1 SGHAT, CDR2 FQDESV (reference sequence). V trimming: 3 bases; J trimming: 4 bases; junction bases outside the gene matches: 9.

This clonotype was detected ten times or more. V and J are TRBV18 and TRBJ1-1, with D unresolved. V was cut by 0 bases and J by 3 bases, with 11 bases left in between. Germline V CDR1 and CDR2: KGHSH, LQKENI. This CDR3 has 15 residues. Here the CDR3 reads CASSPPWVRDTEAFF. The CDR3 DNA reads TGTGCCAGCTCACCACCGTGGGTACGGGACACTGAAGCTTTCTTT.

This chain links TRBV9 with TRBJ1-6, with D tentatively TRBD1 (5 bases). CDR1 is SGDLS and CDR2 is YYNGEE in the germline V gene. The germline V and J ends were trimmed by 0 bases and 7 bases, with 5 bases remaining between them. This CDR3 has 13 residues. The CDR3 loop is CASSVEGNSPLHF. In nucleotides, the CDR3 is TGTGCCAGCAGCGTAGAGGGGAATTCACCCCTCCACTTT. The full variable domain, rest sourced from reference TRBV9 and TRBJ1-6, is DSGVTQTPKHLITATGQRVTLRCSPRSGDLSVYWYQQSLDQGLQFLIQYYNGEERAKGNILERFSAQQFPDLHSELNLSSLELGDSALYFCASSVEGNSPLHFGNGTRLTVT.

This clonotype was found many times. A junction boundary mismatches the germline segment, possibly from a read error. The chain uses TRBV19 and TRBJ1-5, with D perhaps matching TRBD1 (5 bases). Germline loops: CDR1 LNHDA, CDR2 SQIVND (reference sequence). The CDR3 is made up of 11 amino acids. The CDR3 coding sequence is TGCGGTTCGGCAGGGTCACGGCCCCAGCATTTT. The encoded protein is CGSAGSRPQHF.

The V gene is TRBV6-1, the J gene TRBJ2-5; TRBD1 matches 8 bases. CDR1 is MNHNS and CDR2 is SASEGT in the germline V gene. The junction had 10 bases not matched to a gene; V was cut back by 5 bases and J by 5 bases. The CDR3 covers 15 residues. The CDR3 region is CASSLGQGMRETQYF. CDR3 in DNA: TGTGCCAGCAGTCTTGGACAGGGAATGAGGGAGACCCAGTACTTC.

This clonotype was counted at least ten times. The junction does not match germline at one end; this may be a read error. The chain uses TRBV20-1 and TRBJ2-7; tentative D call: TRBD1 (6 bases). The CDR3 is made up of 12 amino acids. Germline CDR1 reads DFQATT; CDR2 reads SNEGSKA (reference sequence). The CDR3 region has the DNA TGTCTGGCGACAGGACCCTCCTACGAGCAGTACTTC. It yields the protein CLATGPSYEQYF.

This clonotype was seen repeatedly, ten times or more. The rearrangement joins TRBV4-1 to TRBJ2-7; D is perhaps TRBD1 (5 bases). The length of the CDR3 is 17 residues. Per the germline V gene, CDR1 is MGHRA and CDR2 is YSYEKL. Trimming removed 0 bases at V and 2 bases at J, with 17 bases between. CDR3 in DNA: TGCGCCAGCAGCCAAGATCAGGGTCGTCCGGCCCCCTACGAGCAGTACTTC. Residues: CASSQDQGRPAPYEQYF.

This clonotype was recorded at least ten times. This chain connects TRBV20-1 to TRBJ2-7; D perhaps matches TRBD2 (5 bases). Trimming took off 6 bases at V and 3 bases at J, with 18 bases between the two ends. This CDR3 is 14 amino acids long. Germline V gives CDR1 DFQATT, CDR2 SNEGSKA (reference sequence). DNA of the CDR3: TGCAGTGCGAGGGATCCGGGATCAGACTACGAGCAGTACTTC. This codes for CSARDPGSDYEQYF.

This clonotype appeared many times. The rearrangement links TRBV30 to TRBJ2-7; 8 nucleotides agree with TRBD1. The CDR3 contains 13 residues. The germline gives CDR1 GTSNPN, CDR2 SVGIG (reference sequence). The CDR3 sequence is CVSQGANPYEQYF. DNA for the CDR3: TGTGTCAGCCAGGGGGCCAATCCATACGAGCAGTACTTC.

Many counts were recorded for this clonotype. The J gene is TRBJ1-2, the V gene TRBV20-1; 7 nucleotides agree with TRBD1. Per the germline V gene, CDR1 is DFQATT and CDR2 is SNEGSKA (reference sequence). This CDR3 spans 12 amino acids. V shed 5 bases and J 8 bases; nucleotides not matched to a gene: 8. The DNA of the CDR3 is TGCAGTGCTTATGACAGGGCGAAGGGCTACACCTTC. Translated, it gives CSAYDRAKGYTF.

Points on this clonotype: The junction does not match germline at one end; this may be a read error. V gene TRBV12-3 or TRBV12-4 combines with J gene TRBJ1-2; D not resolved. CDR3 size: 13 residues. In nucleotides, the CDR3 is TGTGCCATCAGTGAGCGGCGGGGCTATGGCTACACCTTC. This codes for CAISERRGYGYTF.

V and J are TRBV7-2 and TRBJ1-1; tentatively, D is TRBD1 (6 bases). Between the trimmed V and J ends, which lost 0 bases and 4 bases, there was a span of 21 bases. This CDR3 is 18 amino acids long. Germline CDR1 and CDR2: SGHTA and FQGNSA. Written as DNA, the CDR3 is TGTGCCAGCAGCTTAGCTACAGGGATGGGCCTACGTTCCACTGAAGCTTTCTTT. Amino acids: CASSLATGMGLRSTEAFF. The whole variable domain, remainder taken from reference TRBV7-2 and TRBJ1-1, is GAGVSQSPSNKVTEKGKDVELRCDPISGHTALYWYRQSLGQGLEFLIYFQGNSAPDKSGLPSDRFSAERTGGSVSTLTIQRTQQEDSAVYLCASSLATGMGLRSTEAFFGQGTRLTVV.

This clonotype was seen ten or more times. This chain joins TRBV28 and TRBJ2-2; 13 nucleotides align to TRBD2. With V trimmed by 5 bases and J by 6 bases, 6 bases remained unmatched. The germline gives CDR1 MDHEN, CDR2 SYDVKM. The CDR3 runs to 16 residues. This chain's CDR3 is CASSPPGLAGSGELFF. Written as DNA, the CDR3 is TGTGCCAGCAGTCCGCCGGGACTAGCGGGATCCGGGGAGCTGTTTTTT.

Ten or more counts support this clonotype. This chain uses TRBV13 with TRBJ1-1, with D uncertain. CDR1 is PRHDT, CDR2 FYEKMQ, per germline (reference sequence). This CDR3 is built from 14 residues. Trimming shortened V by 0 bases and J by 1 base, and 6 bases separated the two germline ends. In DNA, the CDR3 is TGTGCCAGCAGCTTAGGCCTTGGGAACACTGAAGCTTTCTTT. The encoded protein is CASSLGLGNTEAFF. Filled out from reference TRBV13 and TRBJ1-1, the complete variable domain reads AAGVIQSPRHLIKEKRETATLKCYPIPRHDTVYWYQQGPGQDPQFLISFYEKMQSDKGSIPDRFSAQQFSDYHSELNMSSLELGDSALYFCASSLGLGNTEAFFGQGTRLTVV.

The chain has TRBV30 and TRBJ2-7; TRBD1 is a possible D gene (5 bases). Germline V gene lookup returns CDR1 GTSNPN and CDR2 SVGIG (reference sequence). This CDR3 is built from 11 residues. CDR3 sequence: CVGQGSGEQYF. The CDR3 nucleotides read TGTGTCGGCCAGGGTTCAGGGGAGCAGTACTTC.

About this clonotype itself: This clone may be a read error of a much larger clone one base away. The chain has TRBV25-1 and TRBJ1-5, with D perhaps TRBD1 (5 bases). Germline V CDR1 and CDR2: MGHDK, SYGVNS. Trimming stripped 8 bases from V and 1 base from J, with 9 bases between. CDR3 size: 13 residues. Here the CDR3 DNA reads TGTGCCAGCGCCCGGGACAGCAATCAGCCCCAGCATTTT. Translation: CASARDSNQPQHF. Full variable domain (missing parts from reference TRBV25-1 and TRBJ1-5): EADIYQTPRYLVIGTGKKITLECSQTMGHDKMYWYQQDPGMELHLIHYSYGVNSTEKGDLSSESTVSRIRTEHFPLTLESARPSHTSQYLCASARDSNQPQHFGDGTRLSIL.

This clonotype was observed many times. The chain's CDR3 is CASSLGIPGMNTEAFF. CDR3 in DNA: TGTGCCAGCAGTTTAGGGATCCCCGGTATGAACACTGAAGCTTTCTTT. The chain has TRBV28 and TRBJ1-1; D unclear. Trimming pared 2 bases from V and 0 bases from J, leaving 13 bases between. CDR3 size: 16 residues. The germline CDR1 and CDR2 sequences are MDHEN and SYDVKM.

This clonotype has ten or more counts. The J gene is TRBJ2-5, the V gene TRBV25-1, with D possibly matching TRBD2 (7 bases). The V end lost 4 bases, the J end lost 3 bases, and 18 bases lay between the germline ends. CDR3 length equals 16 residues. Germline CDR1 MGHDK, CDR2 SYGVNS. The CDR3 DNA sequence: TGTGCCAGCAGTGTAAGGGGGAGGGCCGGAGAAGAGACCCAGTACTTC. This codes for CASSVRGRAGEETQYF.

This clonotype was seen many times. The rearrangement uses TRBV19 and TRBJ2-2; 10 nucleotides match TRBD2. J was trimmed by 6 bases and V by 4 bases; bases with no gene match: 11. Germline V gene data show CDR1 as LNHDA and CDR2 as SQIVND (reference sequence). This CDR3 is 17 amino acids long. Here the CDR3 DNA reads TGTGCCAGTAGTAAGACGTTAGCGGGAGGTTACTCCGGGGAGCTGTTTTTT. It yields the protein CASSKTLAGGYSGELFF.